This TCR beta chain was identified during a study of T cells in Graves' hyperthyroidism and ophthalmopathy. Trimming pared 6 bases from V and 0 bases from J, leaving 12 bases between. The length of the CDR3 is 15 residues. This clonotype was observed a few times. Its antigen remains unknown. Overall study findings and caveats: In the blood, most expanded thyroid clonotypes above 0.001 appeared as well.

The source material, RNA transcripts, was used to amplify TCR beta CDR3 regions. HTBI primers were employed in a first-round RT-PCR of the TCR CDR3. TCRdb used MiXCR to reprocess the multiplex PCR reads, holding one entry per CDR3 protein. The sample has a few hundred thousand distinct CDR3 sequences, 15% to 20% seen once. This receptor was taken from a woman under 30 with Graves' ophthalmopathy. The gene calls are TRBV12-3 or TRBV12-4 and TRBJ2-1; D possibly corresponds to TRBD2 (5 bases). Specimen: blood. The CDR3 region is CASRPTGSSYNEQFF. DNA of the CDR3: TGTGCCAGCAGGCCCACGGGGAGCTCCTACAATGAGCAGTTCTTC.